The rows below give T cell receptor beta chains drawn from one sample of a study of CD8+ T cells in alopecia areata. Data came from immunoSEQ multiplex PCR; TCRdb stores just in-frame clones and leaves some out. In the table there are 150,000 or so clones, 50% to 65% of which are singletons. This specimen was CD8+ T cells sorted from blood, taken at week 0. All receptors come from a human donor with alopecia areata. The CDR3 runs from the conserved cysteine through the conserved F or W. Each record gives: clone size, V gene, D gene, J gene, CDR3 DNA, CDR3 protein. D genes are given only for firm matches. Where a row states a size, it is once, few, many or the class of an expanded clone; other rows omit it.

-,TRBV30,-,TRBJ1-5,TGTGCCTGGAGTGTACTGGGGGATCAGCCCCAGCATTTT,CAWSVLGDQPQHF
-,TRBV30,-,TRBJ1-1,TGTGCCGGAGGGGGCACTGAAGCTTTCTTT,CAGGGTEAFF
-,TRBV5-1,-,TRBJ1-1,TGCGCCAGCAGCGCGGGGGAAGATACTGAAGCTTTCTTT,CASSAGEDTEAFF
few,TRBV7-2,-,TRBJ1-5,TGTGCCAGCAGCTTAGGTCGGAGGCAGGGTCGGAATCAGCCCCAGCATTTT,CASSLGRRQGRNQPQHF
-,TRBV30,TRBD1,TRBJ1-2,TGTGCCGGACAAAGACAGGGTAGTGGCTACACCTTC,CAGQRQGSGYTF
-,TRBV6-6,-,TRBJ2-1,TGTGCCAGCAGTTACTCTGCGGGCAATGAGCAGTTCTTC,CASSYSAGNEQFF
-,TRBV6-1,-,TRBJ1-1,TGTGCCAGCAGTGAAAAAGGGGAAGGGGAAGCTTTCTTT,CASSEKGEGEAFF
once,TRBV30,TRBD1,TRBJ1-1,TGTGCCTGGAGACAGGGGGCGACTGAAGCTTTCTTT,CAWRQGATEAFF
-,TRBV13,TRBD1,TRBJ1-1,TGTGCCAGCAGCTTACAGGGGGACACTGAAGCTTTCTTT,CASSLQGDTEAFF
few,TRBV27,-,TRBJ2-7,TGTGCCAGCAGTCAACAGACGGGCTACGAGCAGTACTTC,CASSQQTGYEQYF
-,TRBV15,-,TRBJ1-5,TGTGCCACCAGCGATAGAGCGGATCAGCCCCAGCATTTT,CATSDRADQPQHF
-,TRBV29-1,-,TRBJ2-7,TGCAGCGTTGCGGCAGGAGACGAATACGAGCAGTACTTC,CSVAAGDEYEQYF
few,TRBV6-6,-,TRBJ2-7,TGTGCCAGCATCTCCGGAGACTCCTACGAGCAGTACTTC,CASISGDSYEQYF
-,TRBV29-1,TRBD1,TRBJ2-7,TGCAGCGTTTGGACAGGAGATACCTACGAGCAGTACTTC,CSVWTGDTYEQYF
-,TRBV12-5,-,TRBJ1-5,TGTGCTAGTGGTTTGCGAGCGGGTGAAGATCAGCCCCAGCATTTT,CASGLRAGEDQPQHF
-,TRBV4-3,-,TRBJ1-5,TGCGCCAGCAGCCGTGCCGCGGGTCAGCCCCAGCATTTT,CASSRAAGQPQHF
-,TRBV9,-,TRBJ1-6,TGTGCCAGCAGCGTAGGGAGCTCCTATAATTCACCCCTCCACTTT,CASSVGSSYNSPLHF
-,TRBV4-3,-,TRBJ2-2,TGCGCCAGCAGCCCCGGGCGGCTGGGGAACACCGGGGAGCTGTTTTTT,CASSPGRLGNTGELFF
-,TRBV29-1,TRBD1,TRBJ1-2,TGCAGCGTTCTCGACAGGGGCCGACCTATGTATGGCTACACCTTC,CSVLDRGRPMYGYTF
-,TRBV7-3,-,TRBJ1-1,TGTGCCAGCAGCTCAAGGGAAGTGGGTGAAGCTTTCTTT,CASSSREVGEAFF
-,TRBV6-5,TRBD1,TRBJ1-2,TGTGCCAGCAGTACGGGACAGGGAGTCGGCTACACCTTC,CASSTGQGVGYTF
few,TRBV27,-,TRBJ2-3,TGTGCCAGCAGTCTCCCCTCTAGCACAGATACGCAGTATTTT,CASSLPSSTDTQYF
-,TRBV29-1,-,TRBJ2-3,TGCAGCGTTGATTTGGGGATGGATACGCAGTATTTT,CSVDLGMDTQYF
few,TRBV25-1,TRBD1,TRBJ1-2,TGTGCCAGCAGTTCCTTACCTCAGGGGGCGGCTGGCTACACCTTC,CASSSLPQGAAGYTF
-,TRBV4-3,-,TRBJ2-7,TGCGCCAGCAGCCAAGTGGCCGGGACGGAGTACGAGCAGTACTTC,CASSQVAGTEYEQYF
-,TRBV30,-,TRBJ1-2,TGTGCCTGGAGTGTACGAGGGTCAGCTCTTAAGGATGGCTACACCTTC,CAWSVRGSALKDGYTF